This paragraph reports one TCR beta chain. The antigen is not known. These data originate in a study of T cells after yellow fever vaccination. Study-wide results and caveats: The study noted that FACS-sorted repertoires could contain abundant clonotypes contaminating from the bulk population.

Making TCR cDNA involved 5'RACE template switching, which added UMIs and a universal primer site. A single record per CDR3 protein comes from TCRdb applying MiXCR to the 5' RACE reads. In the table there are a few hundred thousand distinct CDR3 sequences, around 4% of which are singletons. Trimming removed 5 bases from V and 2 bases from J, with 15 bases in between. The CDR3 sequence is 14 residues long. Germline CDR1 is DFQATT and CDR2 is SNEGSKA (reference sequence). This rearrangement joins TRBV20-1 to TRBJ2-5, with D unresolved. The sequencing used PBMCs, collected on the day of the yellow fever booster vaccination. The receptor was derived from a young man who received the YFV17D yellow fever vaccine. The CDR3 protein is CSALSRVGQETQYF. CDR3 coding DNA: TGCAGTGCTCTAAGTAGGGTGGGACAAGAGACCCAGTACTTC.